This section outlines one T cell receptor (beta chain) sequence together with its context. Its antigen is still unknown. The DNA is omitted, as the CDR3 cannot be located on it reliably, and the CDR3 follows TCRdb's listing. This sample is part of a study of cytomegalovirus exposure and HLA in healthy donors. Study overall: Drawn from HLA-typed donors, some 80 million unique TCRs were held in an early data release. Findings and limits, study-wide: The study labeled 164 TCR beta chains cytomegalovirus-associated. Diagnosis of cytomegalovirus status made by the classifier reportedly showed high specificity and sensitivity.

A multiplex PCR was run with 60 Vbeta primers and 13 Jbeta primers. Here immunoSEQ multiplex PCR was the method, and the copy in TCRdb shows in-frame clones only, minus some. The sample records about 150,000 clones, around 79% being singletons. The CDR3 spans 14 amino acids, including both terminal residues. CDR1 and CDR2 from the germline V gene are SQVTM and ANQGSEA. The sample consisted of PBMCs. The origin of this receptor is a man younger than 40 in good health and CMV-seropositive. The chain employs TRBV29-1 and TRBJ2-7; the table's TRBD2 call for D was not verified on the DNA. CDR3 amino acids: CSVAMAGSYRCEYF.